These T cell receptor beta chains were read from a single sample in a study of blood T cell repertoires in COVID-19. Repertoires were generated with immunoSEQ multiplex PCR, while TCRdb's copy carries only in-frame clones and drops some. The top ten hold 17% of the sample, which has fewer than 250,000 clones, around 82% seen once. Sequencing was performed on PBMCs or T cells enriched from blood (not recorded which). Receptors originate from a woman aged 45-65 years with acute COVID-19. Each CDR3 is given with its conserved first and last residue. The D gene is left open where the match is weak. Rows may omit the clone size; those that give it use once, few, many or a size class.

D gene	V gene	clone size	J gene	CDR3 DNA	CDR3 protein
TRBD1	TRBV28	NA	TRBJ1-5	TGTGCCAGCGGCCGGGACAGGGTTACCCACAATCAGCCCCAGCATTTT	CASGRDRVTHNQPQHF
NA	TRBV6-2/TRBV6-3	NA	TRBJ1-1	TGTGCCAGCAGCTCCGGTTGGTTGGACACTGAAGCTTTCTTT	CASSSGWLDTEAFF
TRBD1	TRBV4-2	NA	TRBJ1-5	TGTGCCAGCAGATCAAGAGAGGGCCGTGGGACAGGGGAACAGCCCCAGCATTTT	CASRSREGRGTGEQPQHF
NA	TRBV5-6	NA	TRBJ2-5	TGTGCCAGCAGCTTGGGGAGTGGGACCCAGTACTTC	CASSLGSGTQYF
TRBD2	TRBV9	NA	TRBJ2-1	TGTGCCAGCAGCGTAGCTGGGTCGGAGCGGGGGGATTACAATGAGCAGTTCTTC	CASSVAGSERGDYNEQFF
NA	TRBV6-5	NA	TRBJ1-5	TGTGCCAGCAGGAAAAGGCGGGATAGCAATCAGCCCCAGCATTTT	CASRKRRDSNQPQHF
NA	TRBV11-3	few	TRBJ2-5	TGTGCCAGCAGCTTAGGAGGCGGGTTCGGCCAACATGATGAGACCCAGTACTTC	CASSLGGGFGQHDETQYF
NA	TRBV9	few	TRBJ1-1	TGTGCCAGCAGCGCCCATGGGGGGAGGACTGAAGCTTTCTTT	CASSAHGGRTEAFF
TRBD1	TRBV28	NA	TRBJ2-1	TGTGCCAGCAGGAGAACAGGGGATGAGCAGTTCTTC	CASRRTGDEQFF
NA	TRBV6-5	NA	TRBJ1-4	TGTGCCAGCACCTCGGCGGGGGCAAACGAAAAACTGTTTTTT	CASTSAGANEKLFF
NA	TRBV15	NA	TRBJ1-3	TGTGCCACCAGCAGTGACAGCCGCACTGGAAACACCATATATTTT	CATSSDSRTGNTIYF
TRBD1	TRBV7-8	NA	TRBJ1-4	TGTGCCAGCAGCCCTCCGGGACAGTTTAATGAAAAACTGTTTTTT	CASSPPGQFNEKLFF
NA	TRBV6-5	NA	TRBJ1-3	TGTGCCAGCAGTCTCGCCGCCCGGTCTGGAAACACCATATATTTT	CASSLAARSGNTIYF
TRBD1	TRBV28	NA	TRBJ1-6	TGTGCCAGCACATTAGGGACAGAGAAATCCTATAATTCACCCCTCCACTTT	CASTLGTEKSYNSPLHF
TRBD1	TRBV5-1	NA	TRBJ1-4	TGCGCCAGCAGCTTGCGGACAGGGGCTAATGAAAAACTGTTTTTT	CASSLRTGANEKLFF
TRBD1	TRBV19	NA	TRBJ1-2	TGTGCCAGTAGTGCCGGGACAGCTAACTATGGCTACACCTTC	CASSAGTANYGYTF
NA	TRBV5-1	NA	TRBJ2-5	TGCGCCAGCAGCCCGACTAGGCCCTTACAAGAGACCCAGTACTTC	CASSPTRPLQETQYF
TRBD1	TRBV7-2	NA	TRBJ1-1	TGTGCCAGCAGCTTAGCGACAGGGGGCGCCAGGACTGAAGCTTTCTTT	CASSLATGGARTEAFF
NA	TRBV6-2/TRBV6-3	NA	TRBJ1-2	TGTGCCAGCAGTTACTCCACAGCCCTAAACTATGGCTACACCTTC	CASSYSTALNYGYTF
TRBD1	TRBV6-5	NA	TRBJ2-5	TGTGCCAGCAGTTCCCGGGACAGGCGCCTCCAAGAGACCCAGTACTTC	CASSSRDRRLQETQYF
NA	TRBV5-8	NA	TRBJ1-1	TGTGCCAGCAGCCTACCACAGCAGAACACTGAAGCTTTCTTT	CASSLPQQNTEAFF
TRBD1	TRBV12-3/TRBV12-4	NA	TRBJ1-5	TGTGCCAGCACTACAGGGGACAATCAGCCCCAGCATTTT	CASTTGDNQPQHF
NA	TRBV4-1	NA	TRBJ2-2	TGCGCCAGCAGCCAACCGGGCAGGGGCACCGGGGAGCTGTTTTTT	CASSQPGRGTGELFF
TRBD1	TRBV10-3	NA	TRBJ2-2	TGTGCCATCAGCGCGGACCTGCAGGGGGCGACCGGGGAGCTGTTTTTT	CAISADLQGATGELFF
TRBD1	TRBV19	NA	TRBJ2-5	TGTGCCAGTAGTACCCGACAGGGCGGTTCAGAGACCCAGTACTTC	CASSTRQGGSETQYF
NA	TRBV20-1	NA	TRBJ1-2	TGCAGTGCTAGTTCCCCGGGACACCCCGTTGGCTATGGCTACACCTTC	CSASSPGHPVGYGYTF
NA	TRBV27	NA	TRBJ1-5	TGTGCCAGCACCACTTGGGTGGGGGAGGGCCTTCAGCCCCAGCATTTT	CASTTWVGEGLQPQHF
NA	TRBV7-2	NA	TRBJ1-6	TGTGCCAGCAGCCAACGGAGCGGGCTAGGTTCACCCCTCCACTTT	CASSQRSGLGSPLHF
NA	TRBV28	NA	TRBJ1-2	TGTGCCAGCAGCATAGGGAGTTGGGGTAACTATGGCTACACCTTC	CASSIGSWGNYGYTF
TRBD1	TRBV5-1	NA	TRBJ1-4	TGCGCCAGCAGTTACGAGCCGTTCCGGGGGACAGGGGAGGGTGAAAAACTGTTTTTT	CASSYEPFRGTGEGEKLFF
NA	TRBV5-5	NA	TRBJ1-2	TGTGCCAGCAGCTCCCACCGCTTACTTGCTAACTATGGCTACACCTTC	CASSSHRLLANYGYTF
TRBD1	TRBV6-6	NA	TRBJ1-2	TGTGCCAGCAGTTCGACGGGACAGGCGTATGGCTACACCTTC	CASSSTGQAYGYTF
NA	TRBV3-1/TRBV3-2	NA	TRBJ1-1	TGTGCCAGCAGCCTCAAAGGATCCCCAGGGGTTACTGAAGCTTTCTTT	CASSLKGSPGVTEAFF
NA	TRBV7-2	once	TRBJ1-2	TGTGCCAGCAGCTCCTCGTCGGGGGGCGGCTATGGCTACACCTTC	CASSSSSGGGYGYTF
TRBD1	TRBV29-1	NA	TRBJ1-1	TGCAGCGGCGCAGGGGGCGGGAACACTGAAGCTTTCTTT	CSGAGGGNTEAFF
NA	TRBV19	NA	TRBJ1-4	TGTGCCAGTAGTATCGGCGGCGGGACGGGCGAAAAACTGTTTTTT	CASSIGGGTGEKLFF
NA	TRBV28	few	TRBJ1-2	TGTGCCAGCAGTGCCCAGGGGAATGGCTACACCTTC	CASSAQGNGYTF
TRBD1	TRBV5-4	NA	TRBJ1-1	TGTGCCAGCAGCCCCGGGGACAGGGAGGACACTGAAGCTTTCTTT	CASSPGDREDTEAFF
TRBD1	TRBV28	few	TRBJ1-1	TGTGCCAGCAGTTGGACAGGTTTTACTGAAGCTTTCTTT	CASSWTGFTEAFF
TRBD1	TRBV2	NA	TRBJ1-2	TGTGCCAGCAGTGGTTCGGCGAGACAGGGGGTTGGTGGCTACACCTTC	CASSGSARQGVGGYTF
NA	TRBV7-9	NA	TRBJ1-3	TGTGCCAGCAGCGAGTACTCTGGAAACACCATATATTTT	CASSEYSGNTIYF
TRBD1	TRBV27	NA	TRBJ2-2	TGTGCCAGCAGTCCCGACAGGGTCGGCACCGGGGAGCTGTTTTTT	CASSPDRVGTGELFF
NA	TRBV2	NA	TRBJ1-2	TGTGCCAGCATCCTACAGGGTCTCTATGGCTACACCTTC	CASILQGLYGYTF
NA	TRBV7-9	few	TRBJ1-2	TGTGCCAGCAGCGGGGGGGATGGCTACACCTTC	CASSGGDGYTF
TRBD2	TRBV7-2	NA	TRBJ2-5	TGTGCCAGCAGCGTGCGAGCGGGGAAGGAGGAGACCCAGTACTTC	CASSVRAGKEETQYF
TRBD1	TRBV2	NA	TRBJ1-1	TGTGCCAGCAGTCCTCGACAGGGTAACACTGAAGCTTTCTTT	CASSPRQGNTEAFF
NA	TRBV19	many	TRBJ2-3	TGTGCCAGTAGTATCGGAGGGACGGCCCGCACAGATACGCAGTATTTT	CASSIGGTARTDTQYF
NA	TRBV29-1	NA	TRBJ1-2	TGCAGCGTTGAAGGGGGCGGCGGCTACACCTTC	CSVEGGGGYTF
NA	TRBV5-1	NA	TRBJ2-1	TGCGCCAGCAGCGAGGGACTGGAGGTCAAGCAGTTCTTC	CASSEGLEVKQFF
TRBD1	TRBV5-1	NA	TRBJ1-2	TGCGCCAGCAGCTTGGCCGGGACAGGGGCGGGCTACACCTTC	CASSLAGTGAGYTF